One and the same sample provided the 5 T cell receptor beta chains below, sequenced in a study of molecular identifiers for immune sequencing clone quantification. TCRdb re-analysed the PCR reads in MiXCR, keeping a single row per CDR3 protein. The repertoire includes under 600,000 distinct CDR3 sequences, roughly 23% of them detected once, and about 0.78% sits in the top ten. Sequencing used naive CD8+ T cells from blood, with Jurkat cell RNA spiked in. The sample's subset: FACS-sorted CD8+CD4-CCR7+CD45RA+ naive T cells. Receptor source: a human donor in good health. Some libraries in this study had Jurkat cell RNA spiked in.

The genes are TRBV5-1 and TRBJ2-7, with D unresolved. V lost 0 bases and J lost 5, with 9 bases in between. Germline loops: CDR1 SGHRS, CDR2 YFSETQ. The CDR3 length is 13 residues. DNA of the CDR3: TGCGCCAGCAGCTTGGGAAGCTCTGACGAGCAGTACTTC. It yields the protein CASSLGSSDEQYF.

This clonotype was seen at least ten times. The J gene is TRBJ2-7, the V gene TRBV29-1; tentatively, D is TRBD1 or TRBD2 (6 bases each). Deletions cut 2 bases from V and 3 bases from J, with 14 bases between. This CDR3 spans 14 amino acids. Germline V gene data show CDR1 as SQVTM and CDR2 as ANQGSEA. In nucleotides, the CDR3 is TGCAGCGTTGAAATCGGGGGCTCCGGCTACGAGCAGTACTTC. Translating gives CSVEIGGSGYEQYF.

The sample holds a few counts of this clonotype. The chain employs TRBV4-1 and TRBJ1-2, with D hard to call. Germline loops: CDR1 MGHRA, CDR2 YSYEKL. Trimming removed 0 bases from V and 5 bases from J, with 13 bases in between. There are 15 residues in the CDR3. The CDR3 region has the DNA TGCGCCAGCAGCCAAGATACCGGACGACCTTATGGCTACACCTTC. Protein sequence: CASSQDTGRPYGYTF.

This clonotype was detected ten times or more. The chain uses TRBV4-3 and TRBJ1-2; a weak D match, TRBD1 (6 bases). Per germline, CDR1 LGHNA and CDR2 YSLEER. With 0 bases removed from V and 4 bases from J, the gap between germline ends came to 15 bases. This CDR3 has 16 residues. The CDR3, as DNA: TGCGCCAGCAGCCAAGATATCGGGGACACCAGCTATGGCTACACCTTC. This gives the protein CASSQDIGDTSYGYTF.

This clonotype was seen at least ten times. The chain carries TRBV12-5 and TRBJ1-5; D may be TRBD1 (5 bases). The CDR3 covers 13 residues. Germline V gene lookup returns CDR1 LGHNT and CDR2 FRNRAP. With 7 bases removed from V and 5 bases from J, the gap between germline ends came to 12 bases. CDR3 sequence reads: CASALGGDQPQHF. CDR3 nucleotide sequence: TGTGCTAGTGCTTTAGGAGGGGATCAGCCCCAGCATTTT.